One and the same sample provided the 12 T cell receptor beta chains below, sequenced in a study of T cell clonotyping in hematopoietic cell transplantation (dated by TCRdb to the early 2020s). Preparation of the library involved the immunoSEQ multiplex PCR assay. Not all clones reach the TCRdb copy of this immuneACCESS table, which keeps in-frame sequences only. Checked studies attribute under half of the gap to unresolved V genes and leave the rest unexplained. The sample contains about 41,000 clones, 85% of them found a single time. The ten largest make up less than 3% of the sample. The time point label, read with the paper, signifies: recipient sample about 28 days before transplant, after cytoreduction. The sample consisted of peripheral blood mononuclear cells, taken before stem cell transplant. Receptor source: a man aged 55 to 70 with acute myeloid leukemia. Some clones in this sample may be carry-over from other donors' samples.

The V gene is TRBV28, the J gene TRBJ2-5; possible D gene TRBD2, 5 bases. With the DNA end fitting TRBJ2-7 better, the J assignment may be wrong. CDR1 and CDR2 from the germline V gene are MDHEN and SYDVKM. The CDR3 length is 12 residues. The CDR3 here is CASSFTSYEQYF. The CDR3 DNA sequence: TGTGCCAGCAGTTTTACTAGCTACGAGCAGTACTTC.

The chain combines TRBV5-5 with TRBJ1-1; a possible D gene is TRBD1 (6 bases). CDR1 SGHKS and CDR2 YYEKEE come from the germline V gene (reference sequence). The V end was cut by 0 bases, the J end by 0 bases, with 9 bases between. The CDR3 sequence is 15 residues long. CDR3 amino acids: CASSLVGGLNTEAFF. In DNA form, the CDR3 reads TGTGCCAGCAGCTTGGTGGGGGGGCTGAACACTGAAGCTTTCTTT.

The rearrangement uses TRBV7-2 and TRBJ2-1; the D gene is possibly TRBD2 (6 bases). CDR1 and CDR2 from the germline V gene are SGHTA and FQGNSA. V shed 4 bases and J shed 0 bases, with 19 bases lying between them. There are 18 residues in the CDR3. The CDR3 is CASSSQRGKWSSYNEQFF. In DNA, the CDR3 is TGTGCCAGCAGCTCTCAACGGGGGAAATGGAGCTCCTACAATGAGCAGTTCTTC.

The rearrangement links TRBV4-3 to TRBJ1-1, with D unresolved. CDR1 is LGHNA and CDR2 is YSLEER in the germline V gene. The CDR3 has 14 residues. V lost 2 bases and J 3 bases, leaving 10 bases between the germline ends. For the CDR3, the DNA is TGCGCCAGCAGCCAAAAGGGCCTCGACACTGAAGCTTTCTTT. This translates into CASSQKGLDTEAFF.

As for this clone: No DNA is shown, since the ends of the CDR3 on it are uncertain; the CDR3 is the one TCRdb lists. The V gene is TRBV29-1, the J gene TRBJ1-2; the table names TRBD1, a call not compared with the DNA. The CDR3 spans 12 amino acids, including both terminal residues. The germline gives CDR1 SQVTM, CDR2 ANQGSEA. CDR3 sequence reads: CSVEQVGQGNFF.

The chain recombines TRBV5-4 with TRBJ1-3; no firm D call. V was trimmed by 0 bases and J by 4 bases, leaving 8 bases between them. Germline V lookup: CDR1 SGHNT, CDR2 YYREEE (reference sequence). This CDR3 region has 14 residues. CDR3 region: CASSLVGSGNTIYF. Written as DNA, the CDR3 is TGTGCCAGCAGCTTGGTAGGGAGCGGAAACACCATATATTTT.

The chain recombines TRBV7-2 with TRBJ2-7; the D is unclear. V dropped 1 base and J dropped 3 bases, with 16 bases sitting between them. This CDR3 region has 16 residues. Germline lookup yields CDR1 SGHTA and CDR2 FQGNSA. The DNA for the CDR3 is TGTGCCAGCAGCTTAGATTCCGTTGGCTACTACTACGAGCAGTACTTC. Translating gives CASSLDSVGYYYEQYF.

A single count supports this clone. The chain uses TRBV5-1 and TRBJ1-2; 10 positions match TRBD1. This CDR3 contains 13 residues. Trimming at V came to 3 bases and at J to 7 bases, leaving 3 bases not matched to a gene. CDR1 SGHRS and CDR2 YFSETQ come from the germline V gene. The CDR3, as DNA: TGCGCCAGCAGCTCCCGGGACAGGGGTGGCTACACCTTC. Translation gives CASSSRDRGGYTF. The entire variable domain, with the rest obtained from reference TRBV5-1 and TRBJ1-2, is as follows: KAGVTQTPRYLIKTRGQQVTLSCSPISGHRSVSWYQQTPGQGLQFLFEYFSETQRNKGNFPGRFSGRQFSNSRSEMNVSTLELGDSALYLCASSSRDRGGYTFGSGTRLTVV.

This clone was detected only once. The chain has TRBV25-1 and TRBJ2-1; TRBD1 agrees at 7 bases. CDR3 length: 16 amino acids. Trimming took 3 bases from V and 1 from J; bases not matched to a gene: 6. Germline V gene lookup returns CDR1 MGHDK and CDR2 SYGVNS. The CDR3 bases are TGTGCCAGCAGTGATACACAGGGGTGGTCCTACAATGAGCAGTTCTTC. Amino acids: CASSDTQGWSYNEQFF.

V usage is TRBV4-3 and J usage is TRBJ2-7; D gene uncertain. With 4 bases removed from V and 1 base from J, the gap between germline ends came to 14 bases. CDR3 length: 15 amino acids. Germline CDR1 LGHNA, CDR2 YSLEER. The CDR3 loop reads CASSLSQAKSYEQYF. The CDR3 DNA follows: TGCGCCAGCAGCCTTTCCCAAGCTAAATCCTACGAGCAGTACTTC.

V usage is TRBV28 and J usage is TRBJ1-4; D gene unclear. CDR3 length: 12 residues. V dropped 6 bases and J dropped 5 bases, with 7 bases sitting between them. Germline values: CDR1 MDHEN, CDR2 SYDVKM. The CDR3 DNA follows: TGTGCCAGCAGGGTCGGAAATGAAAAACTGTTTTTT. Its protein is CASRVGNEKLFF.

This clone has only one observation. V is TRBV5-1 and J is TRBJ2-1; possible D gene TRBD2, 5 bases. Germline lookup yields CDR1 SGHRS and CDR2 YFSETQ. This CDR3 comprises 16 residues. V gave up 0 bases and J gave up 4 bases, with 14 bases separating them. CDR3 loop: CASSLAGRGNYNEQFF. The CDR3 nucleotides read TGCGCCAGCAGCTTGGCTGGACGGGGAAATTACAATGAGCAGTTCTTC. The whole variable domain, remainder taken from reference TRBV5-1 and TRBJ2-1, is KAGVTQTPRYLIKTRGQQVTLSCSPISGHRSVSWYQQTPGQGLQFLFEYFSETQRNKGNFPGRFSGRQFSNSRSEMNVSTLELGDSALYLCASSLAGRGNYNEQFFGPGTRLTVL.